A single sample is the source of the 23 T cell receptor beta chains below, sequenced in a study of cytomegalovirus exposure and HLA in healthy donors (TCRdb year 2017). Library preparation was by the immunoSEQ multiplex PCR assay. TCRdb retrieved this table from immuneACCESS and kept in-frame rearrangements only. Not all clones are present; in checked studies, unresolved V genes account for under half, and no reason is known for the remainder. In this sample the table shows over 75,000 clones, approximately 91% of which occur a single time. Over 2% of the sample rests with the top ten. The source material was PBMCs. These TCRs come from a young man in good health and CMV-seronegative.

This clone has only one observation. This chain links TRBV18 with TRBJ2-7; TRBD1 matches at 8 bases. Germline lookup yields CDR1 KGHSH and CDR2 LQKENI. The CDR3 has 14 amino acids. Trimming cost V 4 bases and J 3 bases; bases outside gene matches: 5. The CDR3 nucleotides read TGTGCCAGCTCACAAGGGACAGGCGACTACGAGCAGTACTTC. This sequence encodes CASSQGTGDYEQYF.

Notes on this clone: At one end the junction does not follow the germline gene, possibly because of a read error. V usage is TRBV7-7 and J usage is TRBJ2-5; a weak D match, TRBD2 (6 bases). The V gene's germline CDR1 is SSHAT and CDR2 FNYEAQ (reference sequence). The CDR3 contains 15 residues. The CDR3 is CASTRGRGIQETQYF. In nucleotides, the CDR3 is TGTGCTAGCACTCGGGGTCGGGGGATCCAAGAGACCCAGTACTTC.

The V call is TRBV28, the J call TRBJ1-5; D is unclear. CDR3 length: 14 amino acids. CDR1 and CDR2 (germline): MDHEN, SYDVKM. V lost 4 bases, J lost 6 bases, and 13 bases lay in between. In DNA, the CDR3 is TGTGCCAGCAGTTCGATTACGTCGGTTCAGCCCCAGCATTTT. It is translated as CASSSITSVQPQHF.

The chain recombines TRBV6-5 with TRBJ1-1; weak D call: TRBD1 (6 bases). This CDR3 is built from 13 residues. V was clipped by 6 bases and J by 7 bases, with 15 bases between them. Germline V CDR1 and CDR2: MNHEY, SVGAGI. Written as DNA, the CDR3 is TGTGCCAGCAGCCCCTCAGGGGCCATTGAAGCTTTCTTT. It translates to CASSPSGAIEAFF.

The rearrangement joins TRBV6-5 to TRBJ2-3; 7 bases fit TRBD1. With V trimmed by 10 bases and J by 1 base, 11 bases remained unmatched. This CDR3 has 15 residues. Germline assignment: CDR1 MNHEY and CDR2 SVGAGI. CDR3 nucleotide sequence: TGTGCCACCCGACAGGGAGTGGTGGGCACAGATACGCAGTATTTT. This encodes CATRQGVVGTDTQYF.

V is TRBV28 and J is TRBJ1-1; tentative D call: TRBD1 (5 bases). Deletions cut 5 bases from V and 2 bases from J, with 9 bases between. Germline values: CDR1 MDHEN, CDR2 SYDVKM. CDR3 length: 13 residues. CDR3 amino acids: CASSRRGNTEAFF. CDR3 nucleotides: TGTGCCAGCAGTCGAAGGGGTAACACTGAAGCTTTCTTT.

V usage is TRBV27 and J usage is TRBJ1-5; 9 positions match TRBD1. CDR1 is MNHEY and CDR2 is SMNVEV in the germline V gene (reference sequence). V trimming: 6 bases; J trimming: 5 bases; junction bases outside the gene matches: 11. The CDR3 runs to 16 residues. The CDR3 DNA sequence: TGTGCCAGCAGCTCCCGTAGGACAGGGGCGGATCAGCCCCAGCATTTT. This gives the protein CASSSRRTGADQPQHF.

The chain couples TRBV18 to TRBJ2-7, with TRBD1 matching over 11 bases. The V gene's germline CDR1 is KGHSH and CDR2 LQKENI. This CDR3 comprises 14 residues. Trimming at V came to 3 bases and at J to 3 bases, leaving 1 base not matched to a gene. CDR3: CASSPGTGGYEQYF. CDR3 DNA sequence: TGTGCCAGCTCACCTGGGACAGGGGGCTACGAGCAGTACTTC.

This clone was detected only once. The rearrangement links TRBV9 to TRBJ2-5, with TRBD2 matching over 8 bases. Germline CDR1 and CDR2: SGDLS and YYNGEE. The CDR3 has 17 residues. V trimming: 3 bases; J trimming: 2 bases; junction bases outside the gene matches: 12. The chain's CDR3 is CASSAGGQRGAQETQYF. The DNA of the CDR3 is TGTGCCAGCAGCGCGGGAGGGCAGCGGGGAGCACAAGAGACCCAGTACTTC. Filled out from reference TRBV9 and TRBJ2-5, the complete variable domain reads DSGVTQTPKHLITATGQRVTLRCSPRSGDLSVYWYQQSLDQGLQFLIQYYNGEERAKGNILERFSAQQFPDLHSELNLSSLELGDSALYFCASSAGGQRGAQETQYFGPGTRLLVL.

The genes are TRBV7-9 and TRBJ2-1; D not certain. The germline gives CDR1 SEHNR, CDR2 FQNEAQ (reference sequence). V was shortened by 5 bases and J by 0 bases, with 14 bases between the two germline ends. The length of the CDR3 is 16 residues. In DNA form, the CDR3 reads TGTGCCAGCAGCCCAACGCGGAGAAGCTCCTACAATGAGCAGTTCTTC. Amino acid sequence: CASSPTRRSSYNEQFF.

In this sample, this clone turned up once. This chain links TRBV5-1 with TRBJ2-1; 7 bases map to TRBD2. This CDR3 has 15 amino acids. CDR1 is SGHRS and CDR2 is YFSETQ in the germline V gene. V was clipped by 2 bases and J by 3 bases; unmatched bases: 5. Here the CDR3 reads CASSLPGTNYNEQFF. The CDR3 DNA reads TGCGCCAGCAGCTTACCCGGGACTAACTACAATGAGCAGTTCTTC.

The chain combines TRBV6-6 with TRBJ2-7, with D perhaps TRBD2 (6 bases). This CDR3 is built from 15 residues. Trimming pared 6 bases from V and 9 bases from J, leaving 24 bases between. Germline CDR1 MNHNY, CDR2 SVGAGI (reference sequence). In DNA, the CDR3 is TGTGCCAGCAGGGTGGGCGGGACCGCATCCCCGGGGCAGTACTTC. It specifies CASRVGGTASPGQYF.

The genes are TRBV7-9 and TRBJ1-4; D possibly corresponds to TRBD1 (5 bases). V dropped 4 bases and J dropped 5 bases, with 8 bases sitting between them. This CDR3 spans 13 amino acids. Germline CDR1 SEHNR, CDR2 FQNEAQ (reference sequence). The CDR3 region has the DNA TGTGCCAGCAGCTCGAGACAGAATGAAAAACTGTTTTTT. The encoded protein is CASSSRQNEKLFF. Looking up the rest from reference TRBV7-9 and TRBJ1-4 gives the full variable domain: DTGVSQNPRHKITKRGQNVTFRCDPISEHNRLYWYRQTLGQGPEFLTYFQNEAQLEKSRLLSDRFSAERPKGSFSTLEIQRTEQGDSAMYLCASSSRQNEKLFFGSGTQLSVL.

Written as DNA, the CDR3 is TGTGCCAGTACTTTAGGGAGATCTAATGAAAAACTGTTTTTT. It codes for CASTLGRSNEKLFF. The rearrangement links TRBV19 to TRBJ1-4, with D hard to call. The V gene lost 7 bases and the J gene lost 3 bases, with 12 bases spanning the gap. The germline gives CDR1 LNHDA, CDR2 SQIVND (reference sequence). CDR3 length equals 14 residues.

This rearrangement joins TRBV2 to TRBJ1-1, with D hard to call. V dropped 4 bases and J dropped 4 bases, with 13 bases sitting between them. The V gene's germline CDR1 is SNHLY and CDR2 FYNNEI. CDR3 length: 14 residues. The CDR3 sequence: CASSVEVGGTEAFF. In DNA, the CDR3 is TGTGCCAGCAGTGTCGAGGTTGGTGGCACTGAAGCTTTCTTT. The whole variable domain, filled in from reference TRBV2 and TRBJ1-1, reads EPEVTQTPSHQVTQMGQEVILRCVPISNHLYFYWYRQILGQKVEFLVSFYNNEISEKSEIFDDQFSVERPDGSNFTLKIRSTKLEDSAMYFCASSVEVGGTEAFFGQGTRLTVV.

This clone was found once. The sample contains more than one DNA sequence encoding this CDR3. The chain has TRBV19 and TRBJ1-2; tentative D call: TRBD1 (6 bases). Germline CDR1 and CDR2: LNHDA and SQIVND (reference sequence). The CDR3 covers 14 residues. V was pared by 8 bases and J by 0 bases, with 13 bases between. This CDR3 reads CASSRDTANYGYTF. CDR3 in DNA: TGTGCCAGTTCCCGGGACACCGCTAACTATGGCTACACCTTC. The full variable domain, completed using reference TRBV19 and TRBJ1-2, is DGGITQSPKYLFRKEGQNVTLSCEQNLNHDAMYWYRQDPGQGLRLIYYSQIVNDFQKGDIAEGYSVSREKKESFPLTVTSAQKNPTAFYLCASSRDTANYGYTFGSGTRLTVV.

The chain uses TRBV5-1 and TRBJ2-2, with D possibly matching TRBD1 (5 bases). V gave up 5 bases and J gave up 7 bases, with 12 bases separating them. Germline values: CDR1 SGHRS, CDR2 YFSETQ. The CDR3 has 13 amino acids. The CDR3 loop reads CASRDNEVGELFF. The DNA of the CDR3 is TGCGCCAGCAGGGACAACGAAGTCGGGGAGCTGTTTTTT.

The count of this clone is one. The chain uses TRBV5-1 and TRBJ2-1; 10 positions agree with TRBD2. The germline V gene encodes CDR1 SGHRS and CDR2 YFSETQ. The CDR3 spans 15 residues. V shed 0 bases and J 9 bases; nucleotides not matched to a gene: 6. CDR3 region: CASSLGLAGHGEQFF. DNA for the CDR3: TGCGCCAGCAGCTTGGGACTAGCGGGCCACGGTGAGCAGTTCTTC.

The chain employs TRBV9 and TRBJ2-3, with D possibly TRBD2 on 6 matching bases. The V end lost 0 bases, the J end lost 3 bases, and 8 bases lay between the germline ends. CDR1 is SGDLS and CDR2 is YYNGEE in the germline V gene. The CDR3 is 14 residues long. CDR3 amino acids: CASSVALATDTQYF. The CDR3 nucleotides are TGTGCCAGCAGCGTAGCCCTAGCGACAGATACGCAGTATTTT.

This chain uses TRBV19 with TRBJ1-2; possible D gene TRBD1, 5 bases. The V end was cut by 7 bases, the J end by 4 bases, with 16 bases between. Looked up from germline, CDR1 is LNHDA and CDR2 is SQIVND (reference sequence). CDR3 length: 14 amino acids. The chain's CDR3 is CASTKGQGGYGYTF. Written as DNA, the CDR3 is TGTGCCAGTACCAAGGGGCAGGGCGGCTATGGCTACACCTTC.

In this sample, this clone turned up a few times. The DNA of the CDR3 is TGTGCCTGGAGTGTATCAGGATCGAACACTGAAGCTTTCTTT. Protein product: CAWSVSGSNTEAFF. This chain joins TRBV30 and TRBJ1-1; unclear D gene. CDR3 length: 14 amino acids. Between the trimmed V and J ends, which lost 0 bases and 1 base, there was a span of 9 bases. CDR1 GTSNPN and CDR2 SVGIG come from the germline V gene (reference sequence).

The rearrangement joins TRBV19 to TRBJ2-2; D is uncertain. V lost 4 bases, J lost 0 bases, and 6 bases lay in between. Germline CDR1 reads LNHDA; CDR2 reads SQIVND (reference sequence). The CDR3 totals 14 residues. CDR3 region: CASSKQSNTGELFF. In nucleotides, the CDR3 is TGTGCCAGTAGTAAACAATCGAACACCGGGGAGCTGTTTTTT.

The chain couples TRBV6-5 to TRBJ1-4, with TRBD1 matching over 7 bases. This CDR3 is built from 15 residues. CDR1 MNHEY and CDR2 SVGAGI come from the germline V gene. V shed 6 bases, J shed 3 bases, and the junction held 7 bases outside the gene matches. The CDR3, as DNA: TGTGCCAGCAGCCAAACCCAGGGGGCTAATGAAAAACTGTTTTTT. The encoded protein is CASSQTQGANEKLFF.